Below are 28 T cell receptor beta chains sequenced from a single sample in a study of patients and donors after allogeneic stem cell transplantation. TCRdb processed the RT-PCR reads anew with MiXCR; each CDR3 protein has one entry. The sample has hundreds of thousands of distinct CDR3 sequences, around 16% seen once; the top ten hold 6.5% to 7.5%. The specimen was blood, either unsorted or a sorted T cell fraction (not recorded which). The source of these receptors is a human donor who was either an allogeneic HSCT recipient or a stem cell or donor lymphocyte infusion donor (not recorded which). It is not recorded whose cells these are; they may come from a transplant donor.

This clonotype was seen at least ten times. CDR3 bases: TGTGCCAGCAGCTTTTCCGGGACTAGCGGAATGAACTACGAGCAGTACTTC. It specifies CASSFSGTSGMNYEQYF. The chain has TRBV7-2 and TRBJ2-7; 11 nucleotides match TRBD2. The V and J ends lost 3 bases and 3 bases, in that order; junction bases with no gene match: 10. This CDR3 has 17 residues. From germline, CDR1 is SGHTA and CDR2 FQGNSA.

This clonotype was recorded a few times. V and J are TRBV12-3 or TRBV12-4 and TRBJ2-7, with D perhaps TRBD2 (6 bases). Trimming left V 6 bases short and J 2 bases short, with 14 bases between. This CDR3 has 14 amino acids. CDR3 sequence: CASRASGFPYEQYF. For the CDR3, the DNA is TGTGCCAGCAGGGCAAGCGGGTTTCCCTACGAGCAGTACTTC.

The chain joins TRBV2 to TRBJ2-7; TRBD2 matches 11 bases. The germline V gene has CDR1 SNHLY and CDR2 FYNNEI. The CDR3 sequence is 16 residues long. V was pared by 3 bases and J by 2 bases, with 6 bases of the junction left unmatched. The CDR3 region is CASSEADSGRAYEQYF. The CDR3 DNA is TGTGCCAGCAGTGAGGCGGATAGCGGGAGGGCCTACGAGCAGTACTTC.

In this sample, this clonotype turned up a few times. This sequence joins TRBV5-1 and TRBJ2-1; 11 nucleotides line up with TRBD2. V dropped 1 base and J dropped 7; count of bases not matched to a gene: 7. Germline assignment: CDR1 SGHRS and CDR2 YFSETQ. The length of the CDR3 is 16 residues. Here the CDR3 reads CASSLFSGRARNEQFF. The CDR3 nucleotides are TGCGCCAGCAGCTTGTTTAGCGGGAGGGCCCGGAATGAGCAGTTCTTC. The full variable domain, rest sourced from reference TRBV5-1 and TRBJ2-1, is KAGVTQTPRYLIKTRGQQVTLSCSPISGHRSVSWYQQTPGQGLQFLFEYFSETQRNKGNFPGRFSGRQFSNSRSEMNVSTLELGDSALYLCASSLFSGRARNEQFFGPGTRLTVL.

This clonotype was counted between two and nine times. The CDR3 DNA sequence: TGTGCCAGCAGTCGATCCGGGCAGAGCTCCTACGAGCAGTACTTC. This codes for CASSRSGQSSYEQYF. This sequence joins TRBV27 and TRBJ2-7; no definite D call. CDR1 and CDR2 from the germline V gene are MNHEY and SMNVEV (reference sequence). Deletions cut 5 bases from V and 0 bases from J, with 14 bases between. This CDR3 has 15 residues.

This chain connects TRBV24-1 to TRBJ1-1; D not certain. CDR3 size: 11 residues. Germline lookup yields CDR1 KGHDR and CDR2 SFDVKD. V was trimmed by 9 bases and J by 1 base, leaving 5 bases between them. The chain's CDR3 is CATRKNTEAFF. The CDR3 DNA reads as TGTGCCACCCGAAAGAACACTGAAGCTTTCTTT.

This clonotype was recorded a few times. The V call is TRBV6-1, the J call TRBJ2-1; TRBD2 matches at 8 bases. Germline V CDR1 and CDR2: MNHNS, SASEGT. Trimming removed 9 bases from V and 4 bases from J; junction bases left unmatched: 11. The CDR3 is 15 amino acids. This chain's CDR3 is CASSPGGAKYNEQFF. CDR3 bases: TGTGCCAGTTCCCCGGGGGGGGCCAAGTACAATGAGCAGTTCTTC.

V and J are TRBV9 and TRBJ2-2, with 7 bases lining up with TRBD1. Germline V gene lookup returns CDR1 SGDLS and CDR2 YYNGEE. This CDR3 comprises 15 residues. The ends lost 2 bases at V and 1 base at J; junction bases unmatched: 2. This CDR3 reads CASSVRTGNTGELFF. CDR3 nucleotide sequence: TGTGCCAGCAGCGTCAGGACAGGGAACACCGGGGAGCTGTTTTTT.

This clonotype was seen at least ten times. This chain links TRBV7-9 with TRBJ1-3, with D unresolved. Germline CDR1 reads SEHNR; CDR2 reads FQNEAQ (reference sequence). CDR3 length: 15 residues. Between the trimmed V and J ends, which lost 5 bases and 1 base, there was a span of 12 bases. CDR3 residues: CASSTRTTSGNTIYF. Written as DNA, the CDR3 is TGTGCCAGCAGCACCCGAACAACTTCTGGAAACACCATATATTTT.

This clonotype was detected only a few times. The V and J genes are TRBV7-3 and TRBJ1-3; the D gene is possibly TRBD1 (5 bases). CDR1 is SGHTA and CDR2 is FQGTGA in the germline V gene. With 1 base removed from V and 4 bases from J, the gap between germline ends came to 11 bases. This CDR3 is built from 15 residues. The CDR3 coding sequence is TGTGCCAGCAGCTTAATGAGCGGGGCAGGAAACACCATATATTTT. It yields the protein CASSLMSGAGNTIYF.

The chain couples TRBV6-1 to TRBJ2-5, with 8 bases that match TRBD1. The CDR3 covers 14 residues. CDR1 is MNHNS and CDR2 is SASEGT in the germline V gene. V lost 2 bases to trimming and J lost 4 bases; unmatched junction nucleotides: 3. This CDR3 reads CASSELTGGETQYF. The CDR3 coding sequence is TGTGCCAGCAGTGAATTAACAGGGGGAGAGACCCAGTACTTC.

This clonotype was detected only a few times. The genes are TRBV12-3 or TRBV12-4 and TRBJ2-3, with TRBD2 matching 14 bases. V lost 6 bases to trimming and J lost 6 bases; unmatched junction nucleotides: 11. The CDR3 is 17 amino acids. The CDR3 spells CASSPPTSGGAGDTQYF. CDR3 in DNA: TGTGCCAGCAGCCCACCGACTAGCGGGGGGGCAGGTGATACGCAGTATTTT.

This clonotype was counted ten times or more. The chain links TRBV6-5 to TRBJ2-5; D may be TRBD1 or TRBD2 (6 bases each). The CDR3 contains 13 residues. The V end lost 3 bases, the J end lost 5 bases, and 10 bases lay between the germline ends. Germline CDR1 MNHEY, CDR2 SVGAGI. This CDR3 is CASSYGGQETQYF. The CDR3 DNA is TGTGCCAGCAGTTATGGGGGGCAGGAGACCCAGTACTTC.

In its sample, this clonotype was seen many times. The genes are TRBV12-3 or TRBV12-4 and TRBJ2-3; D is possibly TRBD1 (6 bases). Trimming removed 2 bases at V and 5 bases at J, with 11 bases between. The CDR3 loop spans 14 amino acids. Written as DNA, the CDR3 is TGTGCCAGCAGTTTACGAGGGGGTCGAGATACGCAGTATTTT. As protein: CASSLRGGRDTQYF.

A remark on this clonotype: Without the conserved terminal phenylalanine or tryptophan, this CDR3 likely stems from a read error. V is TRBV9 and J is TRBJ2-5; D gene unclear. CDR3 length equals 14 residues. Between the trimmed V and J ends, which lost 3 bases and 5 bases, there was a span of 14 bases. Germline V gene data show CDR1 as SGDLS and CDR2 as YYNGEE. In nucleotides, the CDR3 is TGTGCCAGCAGCGCTACTATTGCATTCGAGACCCAGTACTTG. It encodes CASSATIAFETQYL.

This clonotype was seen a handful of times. The CDR3 bases are TGTGCCAGCAGCCGACGGACTAGCGTTGTCTCCGGGGAGCTGTTTTTT. This translates into CASSRRTSVVSGELFF. The chain combines TRBV7-2 with TRBJ2-2; 9 bases match TRBD2. CDR3 length: 16 residues. Germline V CDR1 and CDR2: SGHTA, FQGNSA. Trimming at V came to 5 bases and at J to 6 bases, leaving 10 bases not matched to a gene. Supplemented by reference TRBV7-2 and TRBJ2-2, the full variable domain reads GAGVSQSPSNKVTEKGKDVELRCDPISGHTALYWYRQSLGQGLEFLIYFQGNSAPDKSGLPSDRFSAERTGGSVSTLTIQRTQQEDSAVYLCASSRRTSVVSGELFFGEGSRLTVL.

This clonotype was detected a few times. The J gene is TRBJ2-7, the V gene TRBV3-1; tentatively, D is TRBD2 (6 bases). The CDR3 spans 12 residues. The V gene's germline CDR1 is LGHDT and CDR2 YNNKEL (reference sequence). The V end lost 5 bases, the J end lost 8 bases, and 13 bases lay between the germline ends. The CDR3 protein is CASSGGGQKQYF. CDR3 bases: TGTGCCAGCAGCGGCGGAGGGCAGAAGCAGTACTTC.

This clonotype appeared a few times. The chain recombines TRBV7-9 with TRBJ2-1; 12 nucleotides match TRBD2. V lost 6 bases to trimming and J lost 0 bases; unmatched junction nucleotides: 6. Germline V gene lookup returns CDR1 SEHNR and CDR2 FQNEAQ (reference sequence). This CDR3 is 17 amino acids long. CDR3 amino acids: CASSGLAGSSSYNEQFF. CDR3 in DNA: TGTGCCAGCAGTGGACTAGCGGGATCTAGCTCCTACAATGAGCAGTTCTTC.

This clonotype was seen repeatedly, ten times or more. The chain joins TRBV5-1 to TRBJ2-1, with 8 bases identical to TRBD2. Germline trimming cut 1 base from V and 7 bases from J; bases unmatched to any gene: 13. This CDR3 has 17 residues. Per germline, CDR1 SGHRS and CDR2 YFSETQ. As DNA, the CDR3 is TGCGCCAGCAGCTTGCCTACGTACGAGCGGGAGAATAATGAGCAGTTCTTC. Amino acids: CASSLPTYERENNEQFF.

CDR3 bases: TGTGCCACCGGCACAGGGGGCACTGAAGCTTTCTTT. Its protein product is CATGTGGTEAFF. The chain links TRBV24-1 to TRBJ1-1, with TRBD1 matching 8 bases. There are 12 residues in the CDR3. With V trimmed by 9 bases and J by 4 bases, 3 bases remained unmatched. Per the germline V gene, CDR1 is KGHDR and CDR2 is SFDVKD.

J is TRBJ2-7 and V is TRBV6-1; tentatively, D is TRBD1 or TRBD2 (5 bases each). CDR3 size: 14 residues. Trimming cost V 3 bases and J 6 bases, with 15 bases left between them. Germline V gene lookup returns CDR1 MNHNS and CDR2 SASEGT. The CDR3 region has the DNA TGTGCCAGCAGTGAGGGATCGGGGCTACGCGAGCAGTACTTC. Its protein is CASSEGSGLREQYF.

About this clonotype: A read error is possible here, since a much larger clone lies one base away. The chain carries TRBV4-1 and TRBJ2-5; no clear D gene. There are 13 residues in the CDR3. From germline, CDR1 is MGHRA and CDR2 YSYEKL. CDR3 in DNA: TGCGCCAGCAGCCAATTCAGGCTGGAGACCCAGAACTTC. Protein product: CASSQFRLETQNF.

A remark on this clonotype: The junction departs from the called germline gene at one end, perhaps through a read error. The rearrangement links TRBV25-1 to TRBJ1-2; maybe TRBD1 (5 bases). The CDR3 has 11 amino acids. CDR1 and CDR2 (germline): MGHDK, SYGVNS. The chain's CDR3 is CASSSRDRSFF. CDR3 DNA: TGTGCCAGCAGCTCCAGGGACCGAAGCTTTTTC.

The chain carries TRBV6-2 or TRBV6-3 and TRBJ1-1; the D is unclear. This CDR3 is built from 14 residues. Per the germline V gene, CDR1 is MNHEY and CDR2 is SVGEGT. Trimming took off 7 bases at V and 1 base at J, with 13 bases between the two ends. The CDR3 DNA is TGTGCCAGCACCTCTGGGATCTCGAACACTGAAGCTTTCTTT. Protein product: CASTSGISNTEAFF.

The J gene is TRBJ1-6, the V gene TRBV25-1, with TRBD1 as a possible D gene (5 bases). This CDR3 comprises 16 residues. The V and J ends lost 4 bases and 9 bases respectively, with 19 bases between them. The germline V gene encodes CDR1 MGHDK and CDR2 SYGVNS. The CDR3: CASSGYRDGTSSPLHF. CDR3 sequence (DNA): TGTGCCAGCAGTGGATACCGGGACGGGACTAGTTCACCCCTCCACTTT. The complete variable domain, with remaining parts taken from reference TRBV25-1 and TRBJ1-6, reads EADIYQTPRYLVIGTGKKITLECSQTMGHDKMYWYQQDPGMELHLIHYSYGVNSTEKGDLSSESTVSRIRTEHFPLTLESARPSHTSQYLCASSGYRDGTSSPLHFGNGTRLTVT.

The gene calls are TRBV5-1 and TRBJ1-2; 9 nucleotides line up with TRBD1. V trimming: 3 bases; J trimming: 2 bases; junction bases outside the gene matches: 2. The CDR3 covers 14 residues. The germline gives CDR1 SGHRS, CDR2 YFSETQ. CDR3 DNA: TGCGCCAGCAGCTGGACAGGGGACAACTATGGCTACACCTTC. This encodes CASSWTGDNYGYTF.

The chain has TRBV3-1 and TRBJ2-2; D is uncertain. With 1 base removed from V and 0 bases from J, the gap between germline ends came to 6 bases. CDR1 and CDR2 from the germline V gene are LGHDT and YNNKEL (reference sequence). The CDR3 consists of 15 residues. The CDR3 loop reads CASSQARPNTGELFF. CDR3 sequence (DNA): TGTGCCAGCAGCCAAGCCCGCCCGAACACCGGGGAGCTGTTTTTT. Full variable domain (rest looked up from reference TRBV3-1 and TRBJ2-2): DTAVSQTPKYLVTQMGNDKSIKCEQNLGHDTMYWYKQDSKKFLKIMFSYNNKELIINETVPNRFSPKSPDKAHLNLHINSLELGDSAVYFCASSQARPNTGELFFGEGSRLTVL.

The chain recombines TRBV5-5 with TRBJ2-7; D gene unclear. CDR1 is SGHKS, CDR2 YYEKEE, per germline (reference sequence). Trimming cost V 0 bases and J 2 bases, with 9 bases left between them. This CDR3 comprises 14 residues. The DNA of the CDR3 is TGTGCCAGCAGCTTGGGAGTCTATGCCTACGAGCAGTACTTC. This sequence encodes CASSLGVYAYEQYF.